This entry describes one T cell receptor beta chain. V shed 9 bases and J shed 5 bases, with 21 bases lying between them. The CDR3 sequence is 15 residues long. The V gene's germline CDR1 is MNHEY and CDR2 SMNVEV (reference sequence). TCRdb recomputed calls from the PCR reads with MiXCR, one row per CDR3 protein. The table records 20,000 to 25,000 distinct CDR3 sequences, approximately 54% of them present only once. These data originate in a study of CD4 and CD8 cells across lung adenocarcinoma regions. This chain links TRBV27 with TRBJ2-3; the D call may be TRBD1 or TRBD2 (5 bases each). The sequence was collected from a female donor with lung adenocarcinoma. The CD4 and CD8 labels of this study may be unreliable. Input material: CD8+ T cells from the center of a lung tumor. The CDR3 region has the DNA TGTGCCAGGGGGCACGGGGTCGGAGACCAAGATACGCAGTATTTT. It yields the protein CARGHGVGDQDTQYF.